Listed below are T cell receptor beta chains from one sample, sequenced in a study of OX40 agonist ivuxolimab in advanced cancers. Assay used: immunoSEQ multiplex PCR; TCRdb lists only in-frame clones, some missing. The data show 45,000 to 55,000 clones, roughly 88% seen once. Sequencing used CD4+ or CD8+ T cells sorted from blood, obtained in a trial of the OX40 agonist ivuxolimab. The receptors come from an adult with an advanced solid tumor such as melanoma, head and neck, liver or kidney cancer. Each CDR3 is given with its conserved first and last residue. D genes are given only for firm matches. Clone size is stated in some rows and not others, as once, few, many or a class when expanded.

>TRBV6-1|13|NA|TRBJ2-3|NA
TGTGCCAGCAGGGAGGCTAGCACAGATACGCAGTATTTT
CASREASTDTQYF
>TRBV5-5|14|NA|TRBJ1-6|NA
TGTGCCAGCAGCTTTAAGAATATCGGTTCACCCCTCCACTTT
CASSFKNIGSPLHF
>TRBV28|15|medium-sized|TRBJ2-7|NA
TGTGCCAGCAGTCCGTACGACAGGCCGACCTACGAGCAGTACTTC
CASSPYDRPTYEQYF
>TRBV18|17|NA|TRBJ1-6|TRBD1
TGTGCCAGCTCGCGGGGGAAGGACAGGGGTTCGGGTTCACCCCTCCACTTT
CASSRGKDRGSGSPLHF
>TRBV9|15|NA|TRBJ2-1|TRBD2
TGTGCCAGCAGCGTTAGCGGGGGGGATTTTGTTGAGCAGTTCTTC
CASSVSGGDFVEQFF
>TRBV9|16|NA|TRBJ2-7|NA
TGTGCCAGCAGCGTAGCAGCCAGGGAGGGGGTCGGCGAGCAGTACTTC
CASSVAAREGVGEQYF
>TRBV6-1|14|NA|TRBJ1-3|NA
TGTGCCAGCAGGGGCAGTATCTCTGGAAACACCATATATTTT
CASRGSISGNTIYF
>TRBV5-1|14|NA|TRBJ2-7|TRBD1
TGCGCCAGCAGCACCGGGACAGGGAGATACGAGCAGTACTTC
CASSTGTGRYEQYF
>TRBV29-1|14|NA|TRBJ2-5|NA
TGCAGCGTTGAAGATCGGGGACGGGGGGAGACCCAGTACTTC
CSVEDRGRGETQYF
>TRBV6-1|15|NA|TRBJ1-6|TRBD1
TGTGCCAGCAGGGGGGACAGGGGTTTGAATTCACCCCTCCACTTT
CASRGDRGLNSPLHF
>TRBV7-8|14|few|TRBJ2-1|TRBD2
TGTGCCAGCAGCTTAAGCGGGACTTACAATGAGCAGTTCTTC
CASSLSGTYNEQFF
>TRBV13|14|NA|TRBJ1-3|TRBD1
TGTGCCAGCAGGGGACAGGGGATTGGAAACACCATATATTTT
CASRGQGIGNTIYF
>TRBV28|15|NA|TRBJ1-2|NA
TGTGCCAGCACCCCTCGGCTTGTGAGGGACCGGGGCTACACCTTC
CASTPRLVRDRGYTF
>TRBV4-1|14|NA|TRBJ2-2|NA
TGCGCCAGCAGCCCGCCGGTAGGGGCTGGGGAGCTGTTTTTT
CASSPPVGAGELFF
>TRBV30|11|NA|TRBJ2-1|NA
TGTGCCTGGAGTGTGGGGGACTTTAGGTTCTTC
CAWSVGDFRFF
>TRBV14|17|NA|TRBJ2-3|TRBD2
TGTGCCAGCAGCCACGGTTGGACTAGCGGGGTCGAAGATACGCAGTATTTT
CASSHGWTSGVEDTQYF
>TRBV28|17|NA|TRBJ1-1|NA
TGTGCCAGCAAAAATACAGGTCCCTCCAAGGGAAACACTGAAGCTTTCTTT
CASKNTGPSKGNTEAFF
>TRBV7-3|15|NA|TRBJ2-5|NA
TGTGCCAGCAGCTTAATGGGCCGGAAGGGGGAGACCCAGTACTTC
CASSLMGRKGETQYF
>TRBV28|15|NA|TRBJ2-1|TRBD1
TGTGCCAGCAGTCCTCCGACAGGGGGGTACAATGAGCAGTTCTTC
CASSPPTGGYNEQFF
>TRBV6-5|14|NA|TRBJ2-1|NA
TGTGCCAGCAGTTTCCAGGAGTCCTACAATGAGCAGTTCTTC
CASSFQESYNEQFF
>TRBV5-5|14|NA|TRBJ2-7|NA
TGTGCCAGCAATCCCGGCGGAAGCTCCTACGAGCAGTACTTC
CASNPGGSSYEQYF
>TRBV5-1|14|NA|TRBJ2-2|TRBD1
TGCGCCAGCAGGGGACAGGGGGGCACCGGGGAGCTGTTTTTT
CASRGQGGTGELFF